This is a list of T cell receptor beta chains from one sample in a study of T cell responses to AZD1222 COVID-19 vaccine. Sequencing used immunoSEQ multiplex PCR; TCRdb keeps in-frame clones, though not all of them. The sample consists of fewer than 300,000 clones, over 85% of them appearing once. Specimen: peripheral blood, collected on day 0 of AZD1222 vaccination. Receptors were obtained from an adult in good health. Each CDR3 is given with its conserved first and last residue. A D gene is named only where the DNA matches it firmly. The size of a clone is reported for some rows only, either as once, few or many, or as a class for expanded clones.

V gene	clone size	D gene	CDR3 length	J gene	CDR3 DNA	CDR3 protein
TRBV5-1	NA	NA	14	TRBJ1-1	TGCGCCAGCAGCTCGGGAAGGGCTGGCACTGAAGCTTTCTTT	CASSSGRAGTEAFF
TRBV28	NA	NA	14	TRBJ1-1	TGTGCCAGCAGTTTGGGGGGTGATAACACTGAAGCTTTCTTT	CASSLGGDNTEAFF
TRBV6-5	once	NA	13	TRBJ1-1	TGTGCCAGCAGTTACTCTAAGAACACTGAAGCTTTCTTT	CASSYSKNTEAFF
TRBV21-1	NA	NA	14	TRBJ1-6	TGTGCCAGCATCCTACAGGGGTTCGGCTCACCCCTCCACTTT	CASILQGFGSPLHF
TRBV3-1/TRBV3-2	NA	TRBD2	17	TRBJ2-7	TGTGCCAGCAGCTTATTGACTAGCGGGGGACGCTCCTACGAGCAGTACTTC	CASSLLTSGGRSYEQYF
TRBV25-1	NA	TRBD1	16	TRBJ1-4	TGTGCCAGCAGTGAATTCGTAGGACAGGGTGCTGAAAAACTGTTTTTT	CASSEFVGQGAEKLFF
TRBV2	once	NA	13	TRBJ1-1	TGTGCCAGCAGTACTCTGTTGAACACTGAAGCTTTCTTT	CASSTLLNTEAFF
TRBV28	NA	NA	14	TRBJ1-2	TGTGCCAGCAGTTTTGGGGCAGTCGGCTATGGCTACACCTTC	CASSFGAVGYGYTF
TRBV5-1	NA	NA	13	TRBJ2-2	TGCGCCAGCAGCTTGGATGAAATCGGGGAGCTGTTTTTT	CASSLDEIGELFF
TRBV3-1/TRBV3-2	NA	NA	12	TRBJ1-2	TGTGCCAGCAGCTCCTTCCCGTCCGGCTACACCTTC	CASSSFPSGYTF
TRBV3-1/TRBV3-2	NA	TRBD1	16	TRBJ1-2	TGTGCCAGCAGCCAAGATCGACAGGGTTTCGGCTATGGCTACACCTTC	CASSQDRQGFGYGYTF
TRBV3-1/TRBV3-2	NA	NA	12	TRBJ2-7	TGTGCCAGCAGCCGTACTTCCTACGAGCAGTACTTC	CASSRTSYEQYF
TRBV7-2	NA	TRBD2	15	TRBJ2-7	TGTGCCAGCAGCTCGGGGGGAGCGTTCTCCTACGAGCAGTACTTC	CASSSGGAFSYEQYF
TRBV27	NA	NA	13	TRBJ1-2	TGTGCCAGCAGTTTGGGGACCTACTATGGCTACACCTTC	CASSLGTYYGYTF
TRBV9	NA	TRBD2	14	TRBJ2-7	TGTGCCAGCAGCGCGCGGGACTACTCCTACGAGCAGTACTTC	CASSARDYSYEQYF
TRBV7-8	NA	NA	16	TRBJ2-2	TGTGCCAGCATCCTATCCCTCGGTGGCTACACCGGGGAGCTGTTTTTT	CASILSLGGYTGELFF
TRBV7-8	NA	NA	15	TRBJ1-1	TGTGCCAGCAGTGGTTGGGCAGGGAGTGACACTGAAGCTTTCTTT	CASSGWAGSDTEAFF
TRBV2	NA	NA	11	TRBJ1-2	TGTGCCAGCAGTGCAAGTTATGGCTACACCTTC	CASSASYGYTF
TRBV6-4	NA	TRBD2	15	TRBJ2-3	TGTGCCAGCAGTCGGGATAGCGGGGGGGCAGATACGCAGTATTTT	CASSRDSGGADTQYF
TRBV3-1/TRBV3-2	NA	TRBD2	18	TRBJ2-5	TGTGCCAGCAGCCATCTAGGGACTAGCGGGACAATCCAAGAGACCCAGTACTTC	CASSHLGTSGTIQETQYF
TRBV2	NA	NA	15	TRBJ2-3	TGTGCCAGCAGTGGGAGAAGCATGAGCACAGATACGCAGTATTTT	CASSGRSMSTDTQYF
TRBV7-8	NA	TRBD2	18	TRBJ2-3	TGTGCCAGCAGCTCCGGACTAGCGGGAGGCTATAGCACAGATACGCAGTATTTT	CASSSGLAGGYSTDTQYF
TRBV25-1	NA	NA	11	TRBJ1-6	TGTGCCAGCAGCGGGGGAGAGCCCCTCCACTTT	CASSGGEPLHF
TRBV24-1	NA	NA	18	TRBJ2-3	TGTGCCACCAGTGATGTGCTAAGGGGGGGAGCCACCACAGATACGCAGTATTTT	CATSDVLRGGATTDTQYF
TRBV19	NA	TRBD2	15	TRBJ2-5	TGTGCCAGTAGTATAGAGCGGGGGGGCCGAGAGACCCAGTACTTC	CASSIERGGRETQYF
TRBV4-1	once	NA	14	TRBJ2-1	TGCGCCAGCAGCCGGGATTACCGGTACAATGAGCAGTTCTTC	CASSRDYRYNEQFF
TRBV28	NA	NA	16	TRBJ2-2	TGTGCCAGCAGTTCCCCAGCTGGTTCGGCATCCGGGGAGCTGTTTTTT	CASSSPAGSASGELFF
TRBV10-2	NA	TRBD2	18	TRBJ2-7	TGCGCCAGCAGTGAGGTAGAGGGGCCCCTAGCGGACCGGGGCGAGCAGTACTTC	CASSEVEGPLADRGEQYF
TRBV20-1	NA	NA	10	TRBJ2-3	TGCAGTGCTCCACTATATACGCAGTATTTT	CSAPLYTQYF
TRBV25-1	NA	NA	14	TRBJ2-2	TGTGCCAGCAGTGAAGTCTTAAACACCGGGGAGCTGTTTTTT	CASSEVLNTGELFF
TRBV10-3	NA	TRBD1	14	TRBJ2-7	TGTGCCATCAGCCCGGGACAGGGGATTTACGAGCAGTACTTC	CAISPGQGIYEQYF
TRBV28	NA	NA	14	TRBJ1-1	TGTGCCAGCAGCGGGAGGGCCCCGAACACTGAAGCTTTCTTT	CASSGRAPNTEAFF
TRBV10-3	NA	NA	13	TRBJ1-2	TGTGCCATCAGTGATGGCAGGGTCTATGGCTACACCTTC	CAISDGRVYGYTF
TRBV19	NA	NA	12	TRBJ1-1	TGTGCCAGTAGTAGCAGGGGCACTGAAGCTTTCTTT	CASSSRGTEAFF
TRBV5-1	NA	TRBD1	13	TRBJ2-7	TGCGCCAGCAGCTTGGGACAGGGGTTTGAGCAGTACTTC	CASSLGQGFEQYF
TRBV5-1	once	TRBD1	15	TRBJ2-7	TGCGCCAGCAGCTTGACGGGGGACAGGGCCAACGAGCAGTACTTC	CASSLTGDRANEQYF
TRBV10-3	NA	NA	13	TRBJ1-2	TGTGCCATCAGTAATCAGGGCAACTATGGCTACACCTTC	CAISNQGNYGYTF
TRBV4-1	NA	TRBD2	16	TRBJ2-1	TGCGCCAGCAGCCGGGGGACTAGCGGAGGGAACAATGAGCAGTTCTTC	CASSRGTSGGNNEQFF